This TCR beta chain was recovered during a study of PD-1 blockade in mismatch repair-deficient tumors. All patients were mismatch repair deficient, assessed by either PCR or immunohistochemistry. TCRs were sequenced from a few patients responding to pembrolizumab. The CDR3 is 14 amino acids. V lost 4 bases and J lost 3, with 13 bases in between. In germline, CDR1 is SGHRS, CDR2 YFSETQ. The method was immunoSEQ multiplex PCR; TCRdb's version includes in-frame clones alone and lacks a portion of them. The sample gives around 130,000 clones, about 88% of which show up once; around 11% is in the top ten. The sample here was peripheral blood, taken just under 74 weeks after starting pembrolizumab. The V call is TRBV5-1, the J call TRBJ1-1; D not certain. This clonotype was sampled from an adult with mismatch repair-deficient cancer. The CDR3 is CASSPSLGDTEAFF. The CDR3 nucleotides are TGCGCCAGCAGCCCAAGTCTTGGTGACACTGAAGCTTTCTTT.